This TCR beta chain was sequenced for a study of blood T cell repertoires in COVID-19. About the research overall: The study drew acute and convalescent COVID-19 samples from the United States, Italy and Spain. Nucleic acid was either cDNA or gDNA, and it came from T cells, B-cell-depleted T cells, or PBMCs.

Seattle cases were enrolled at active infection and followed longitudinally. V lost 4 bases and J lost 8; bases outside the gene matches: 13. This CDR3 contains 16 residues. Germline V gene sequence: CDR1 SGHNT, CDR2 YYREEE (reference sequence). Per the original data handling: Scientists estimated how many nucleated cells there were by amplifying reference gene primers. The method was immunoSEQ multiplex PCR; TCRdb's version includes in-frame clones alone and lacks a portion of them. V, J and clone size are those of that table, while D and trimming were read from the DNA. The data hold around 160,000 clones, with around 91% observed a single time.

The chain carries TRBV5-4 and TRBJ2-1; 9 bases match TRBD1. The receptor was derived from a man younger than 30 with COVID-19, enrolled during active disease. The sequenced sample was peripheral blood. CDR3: CASSPLGTGSVDEQFF. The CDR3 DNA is TGTGCCAGCAGCCCCCTCGGGACAGGGAGTGTCGATGAGCAGTTCTTC.